This entry concerns a single TCR beta chain. The V gene end was trimmed by 0 bases and the J gene end by 4 bases; junction bases not matched to a gene: 9. The CDR3 covers 16 residues. Per germline, CDR1 LGHNA and CDR2 YSLEER. Enrollees, about 18 to 100 years old, lived in about two dozen US areas. Cohorts were based on clinical histories the participants reported. Donors in Cohort 3 counted as recovered after two negative PCRs, clearance, or symptom resolution. The source of the sample is a study of blood T cell repertoires in COVID-19. At the level of the study: The origin of the acute and convalescent COVID-19 samples was the United States, Italy and Spain.

TCRdb's copy holds only in-frame clones and misses some; the assay was immunoSEQ multiplex PCR. This table holds about 270,000 clones, roughly 86% found once. The sample was PBMCs or T cells enriched from blood (not recorded which). This TCR was recovered from a woman aged 18-29 years who had recovered from COVID-19. The V gene is TRBV4-3, the J gene TRBJ2-7; 7 bases map to TRBD1. The CDR3 loop reads CASSQDMTGIGYEQYF. The CDR3 coding sequence is TGCGCCAGCAGCCAAGATATGACAGGGATAGGTTACGAGCAGTACTTC.